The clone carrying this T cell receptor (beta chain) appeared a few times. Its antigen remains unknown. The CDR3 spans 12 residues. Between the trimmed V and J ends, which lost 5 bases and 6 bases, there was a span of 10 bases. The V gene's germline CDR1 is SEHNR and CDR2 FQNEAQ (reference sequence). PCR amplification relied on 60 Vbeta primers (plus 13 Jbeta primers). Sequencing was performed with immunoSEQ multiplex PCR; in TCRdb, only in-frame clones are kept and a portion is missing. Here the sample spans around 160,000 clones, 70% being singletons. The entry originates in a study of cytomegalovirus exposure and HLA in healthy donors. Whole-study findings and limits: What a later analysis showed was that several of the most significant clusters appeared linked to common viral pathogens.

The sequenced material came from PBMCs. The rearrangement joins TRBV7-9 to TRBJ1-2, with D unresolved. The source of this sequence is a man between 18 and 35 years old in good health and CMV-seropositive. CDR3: CASSPRMDGYTF. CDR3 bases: TGTGCCAGCAGCCCGAGAATGGATGGCTACACCTTC.